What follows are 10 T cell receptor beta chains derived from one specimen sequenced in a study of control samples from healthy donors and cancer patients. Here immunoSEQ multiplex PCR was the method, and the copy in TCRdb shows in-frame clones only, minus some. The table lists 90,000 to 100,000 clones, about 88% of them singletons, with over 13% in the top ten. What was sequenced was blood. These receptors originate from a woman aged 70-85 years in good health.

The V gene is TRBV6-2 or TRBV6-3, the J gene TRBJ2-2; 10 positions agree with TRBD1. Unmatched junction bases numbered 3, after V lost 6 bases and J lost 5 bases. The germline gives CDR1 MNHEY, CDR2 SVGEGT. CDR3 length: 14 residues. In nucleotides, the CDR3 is TGTGCCAGCAGCCGGGACAGGGGAACCGGGGAGCTGTTTTTT. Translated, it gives CASSRDRGTGELFF.

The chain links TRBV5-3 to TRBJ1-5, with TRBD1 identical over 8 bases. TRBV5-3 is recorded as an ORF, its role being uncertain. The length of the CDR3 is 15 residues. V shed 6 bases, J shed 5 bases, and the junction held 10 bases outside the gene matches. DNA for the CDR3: TGTGCCAGAACGAAGGAGGACAGGGTGCATCAGCCCCAGCATTTT. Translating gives CARTKEDRVHQPQHF.

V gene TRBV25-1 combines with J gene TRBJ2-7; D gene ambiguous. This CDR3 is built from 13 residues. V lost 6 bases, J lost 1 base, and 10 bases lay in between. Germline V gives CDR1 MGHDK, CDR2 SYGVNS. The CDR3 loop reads CASRSPTSYEQYF. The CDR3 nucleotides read TGTGCCAGCAGGAGCCCGACGTCCTACGAGCAGTACTTC.

This CDR3 reads CASSPASRNTEAFF. CDR3 nucleotide sequence: TGTGCCAGCAGCCCTGCGTCTAGGAACACTGAAGCTTTCTTT. The chain carries TRBV11-2 and TRBJ1-1; no clear D gene. Germline CDR1 is SGHAT and CDR2 is FQNNGV. CDR3 length equals 14 residues. Trimming removed 5 bases at V and 1 base at J, with 11 bases between.

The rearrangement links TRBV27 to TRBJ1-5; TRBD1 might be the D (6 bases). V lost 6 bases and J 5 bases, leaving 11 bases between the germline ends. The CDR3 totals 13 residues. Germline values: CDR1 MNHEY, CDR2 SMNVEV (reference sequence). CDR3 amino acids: CASSIGQHQPQHF. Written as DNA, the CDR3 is TGTGCCAGCAGCATAGGACAGCATCAGCCCCAGCATTTT.

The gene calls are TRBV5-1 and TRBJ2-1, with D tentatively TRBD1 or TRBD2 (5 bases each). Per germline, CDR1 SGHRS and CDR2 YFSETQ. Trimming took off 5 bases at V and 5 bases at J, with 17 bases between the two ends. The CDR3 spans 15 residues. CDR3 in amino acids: CASSNGARGHNEQFF. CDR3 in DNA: TGCGCCAGCAGTAATGGGGCACGGGGTCACAATGAGCAGTTCTTC.

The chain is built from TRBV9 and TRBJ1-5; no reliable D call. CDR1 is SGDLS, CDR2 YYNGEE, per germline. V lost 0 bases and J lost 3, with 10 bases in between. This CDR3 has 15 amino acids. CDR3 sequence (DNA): TGTGCCAGCAGCGTAGGATCGGGGTCCAATCAGCCCCAGCATTTT. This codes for CASSVGSGSNQPQHF.

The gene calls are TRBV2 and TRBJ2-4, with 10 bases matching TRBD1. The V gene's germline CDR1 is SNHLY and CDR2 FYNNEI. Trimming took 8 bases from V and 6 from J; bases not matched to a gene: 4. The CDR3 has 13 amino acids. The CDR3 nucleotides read TGTGCCAGCGGAGGACAGGGGGTAAACATTCAGTACTTC. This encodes CASGGQGVNIQYF.

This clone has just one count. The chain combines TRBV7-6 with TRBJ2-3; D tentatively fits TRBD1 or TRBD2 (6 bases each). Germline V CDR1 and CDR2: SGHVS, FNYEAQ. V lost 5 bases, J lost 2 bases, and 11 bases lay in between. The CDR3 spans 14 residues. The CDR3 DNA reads TGTGCCAGCAGCAAATGGGGGGCCACAGATACGCAGTATTTT. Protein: CASSKWGATDTQYF.

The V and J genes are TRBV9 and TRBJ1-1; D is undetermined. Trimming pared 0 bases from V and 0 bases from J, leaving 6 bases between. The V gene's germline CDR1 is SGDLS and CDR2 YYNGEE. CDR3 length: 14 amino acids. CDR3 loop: CASSVAGMNTEAFF. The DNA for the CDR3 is TGTGCCAGCAGCGTAGCCGGGATGAACACTGAAGCTTTCTTT.